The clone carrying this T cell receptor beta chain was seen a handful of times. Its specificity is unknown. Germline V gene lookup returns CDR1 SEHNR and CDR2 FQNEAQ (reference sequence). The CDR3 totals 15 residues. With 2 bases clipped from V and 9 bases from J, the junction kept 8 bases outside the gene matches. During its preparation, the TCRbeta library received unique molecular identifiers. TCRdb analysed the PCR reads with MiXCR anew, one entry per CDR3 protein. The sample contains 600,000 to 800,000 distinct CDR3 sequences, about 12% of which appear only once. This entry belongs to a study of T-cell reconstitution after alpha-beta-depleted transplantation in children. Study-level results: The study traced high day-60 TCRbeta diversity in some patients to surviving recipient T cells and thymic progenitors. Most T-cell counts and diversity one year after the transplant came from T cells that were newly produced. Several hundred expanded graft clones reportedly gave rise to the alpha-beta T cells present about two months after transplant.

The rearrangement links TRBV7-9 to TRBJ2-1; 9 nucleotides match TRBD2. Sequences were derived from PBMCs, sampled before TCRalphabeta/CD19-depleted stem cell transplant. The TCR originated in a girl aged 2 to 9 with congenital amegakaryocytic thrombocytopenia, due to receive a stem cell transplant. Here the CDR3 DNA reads TGTGCCAGCAGCTTAATTCTAGCGGGGTGGGTTGAGCAGTTCTTC. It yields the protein CASSLILAGWVEQFF. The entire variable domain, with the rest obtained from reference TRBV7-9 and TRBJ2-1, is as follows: DTGVSQNPRHKITKRGQNVTFRCDPISEHNRLYWYRQTLGQGPEFLTYFQNEAQLEKSRLLSDRFSAERPKGSFSTLEIQRTEQGDSAMYLCASSLILAGWVEQFFGPGTRLTVL.